The 10 T cell receptor beta chains listed next were all sequenced from one sample in a study of blood T cell repertoires in COVID-19. Clones were read by immunoSEQ multiplex PCR, and TCRdb kept only the in-frame ones, dropping some. The sample has some 110,000 clones, 70% to 85% seen once. Material: peripheral blood. All receptors derive from a woman aged 55-69 years with acute or convalescent COVID-19.

The genes are TRBV5-1 and TRBJ2-7; TRBD1 agrees at 7 bases. The CDR3 is 14 amino acids. V was pared by 4 bases and J by 5 bases, with 9 bases of the junction left unmatched. CDR1 is SGHRS and CDR2 is YFSETQ in the germline V gene. Here the CDR3 DNA reads TGCGCCAGCAGCCGCGCCGGGACAGAAGACGAGCAGTACTTC. Protein sequence: CASSRAGTEDEQYF.

The table lists this clone with a count of one. The rearrangement links TRBV2 to TRBJ1-5; D unclear. The V and J ends lost 3 bases and 2 bases respectively, with 2 bases between them. Germline V gene data show CDR1 as SNHLY and CDR2 as FYNNEI. CDR3 size: 12 residues. CDR3 sequence: CASSDGNQPQHF. CDR3 nucleotides: TGTGCCAGCAGTGACGGCAATCAGCCCCAGCATTTT.

The rearrangement joins TRBV7-6 to TRBJ2-7, with 12 bases aligning to TRBD2. CDR3 length: 16 amino acids. J lost 0 bases, V lost 5 bases, and 5 bases had no gene match. From germline, CDR1 is SGHVS and CDR2 FNYEAQ. Here the CDR3 DNA reads TGTGCCAGCAGCCGAGGGACTAGCGGGTCCTCCTACGAGCAGTACTTC. It encodes CASSRGTSGSSYEQYF.

The chain links TRBV7-9 to TRBJ1-1; TRBD1 matches at 10 bases. CDR1 is SEHNR and CDR2 is FQNEAQ in the germline V gene (reference sequence). V lost 5 bases and J lost 4; bases outside the gene matches: 7. The CDR3 has 15 amino acids. The CDR3 spells CASSSRQGAGTEAFF. DNA for the CDR3: TGTGCCAGCAGCAGCAGACAGGGGGCCGGCACTGAAGCTTTCTTT. Using reference TRBV7-9 and TRBJ1-1 for the parts outside the CDR3, the full variable domain is DTGVSQNPRHKITKRGQNVTFRCDPISEHNRLYWYRQTLGQGPEFLTYFQNEAQLEKSRLLSDRFSAERPKGSFSTLEIQRTEQGDSAMYLCASSSRQGAGTEAFFGQGTRLTVV.

This clone was counted once. The rearrangement joins TRBV7-7 to TRBJ2-3, with 9 bases fitting TRBD1. Germline V gene sequence: CDR1 SSHAT, CDR2 FNYEAQ (reference sequence). V gave up 5 bases and J gave up 4 bases; unmatched junction bases: 10. The CDR3 extends over 16 amino acids. DNA of the CDR3: TGTGCCAGCAGCCTAGGCATGACAGGGGGGTCAGATACGCAGTATTTT. Residues: CASSLGMTGGSDTQYF.

This chain uses TRBV28 with TRBJ2-5; 12 positions match TRBD2. The CDR3 runs to 16 residues. V lost 5 bases and J lost 5; bases outside the gene matches: 9. The germline CDR1 and CDR2 sequences are MDHEN and SYDVKM. The CDR3 nucleotides are TGTGCCAGCAGTCCCCCTAGCGGGAGGGCCTGGGAGACCCAGTACTTC. Protein: CASSPPSGRAWETQYF. The full variable domain, completed using reference TRBV28 and TRBJ2-5, is DVKVTQSSRYLVKRTGEKVFLECVQDMDHENMFWYRQDPGLGLRLIYFSYDVKMKEKGDIPEGYSVSREKKERFSLILESASTNQTSMYLCASSPPSGRAWETQYFGPGTRLLVL.

The rearrangement joins TRBV2 to TRBJ1-2; 11 nucleotides align to TRBD1. The CDR3 runs to 13 residues. CDR1 SNHLY and CDR2 FYNNEI come from the germline V gene. Trimming took 6 bases from V and 7 from J; bases not matched to a gene: 4. The CDR3 reads CASSPGTGGGYTF. In DNA form, the CDR3 reads TGTGCCAGCAGCCCCGGGACAGGGGGTGGCTACACCTTC.

The chain joins TRBV5-6 to TRBJ2-5; perhaps TRBD2 as D (7 bases). The CDR3 covers 16 residues. Germline CDR1 reads SGHDT; CDR2 reads YYEEEE. V was cut by 4 bases and J by 2 bases, with 18 bases left in between. DNA of the CDR3: TGTGCCAGCAGCCCACCGGAGGGGGGGCGACAAGAGACCCAGTACTTC. Translating it yields CASSPPEGGRQETQYF.

This chain uses TRBV7-6 with TRBJ2-1; TRBD1 is a possible D gene (5 bases). The germline gives CDR1 SGHVS, CDR2 FNYEAQ. Trimming shortened V by 6 bases and J by 5 bases, and 11 bases separated the two germline ends. This CDR3 comprises 13 residues. The CDR3 loop reads CASSFFRDNEQFF. CDR3 DNA sequence: TGTGCCAGCAGTTTCTTCAGGGACAATGAGCAGTTCTTC.

This clone was seen more than once but under ten times. This chain connects TRBV20-1 to TRBJ1-2; the D gene is possibly TRBD1 (5 bases). V was clipped by 6 bases and J by 4 bases, with 9 bases between them. Germline-derived CDR1 and CDR2 are DFQATT and SNEGSKA (reference sequence). This CDR3 is 11 amino acids long. The CDR3 is CSARVGYGYTF. CDR3 nucleotide sequence: TGCAGTGCCAGGGTAGGCTATGGCTACACCTTC.